This T cell receptor (beta chain) was observed in a study of T cells in Graves' hyperthyroidism and ophthalmopathy. TCR beta CDR3 sequences were amplified from RNA transcripts. The HTBI primer set drove a first-round RT-PCR of the TCR CDR3. MiXCR was run by TCRdb on the multiplex PCR reads, yielding one entry per CDR3 protein. The table has more than 250,000 distinct CDR3 sequences, roughly 15% seen once; the top ten hold 30%. Study-wide points: Within blood appeared most thyroid clonotypes that had expanded above 0.001.

The CDR3 extends over 16 amino acids. CDR1 is SNHLY and CDR2 is FYNNEI in the germline V gene. V lost 4 bases, J lost 4 bases, and 19 bases lay in between. The patients, who ranged from 18 to 65 in age, presented with newly diagnosed hyperthyroidism lasting under 2 months. An approximately 10 ml volume of fresh peripheral blood provided the PBMCs. This clonotype appeared many times. The target antigen is unknown. The chain joins TRBV2 to TRBJ1-2, with a weak D call TRBD1 (5 bases). This clonotype originated in a woman aged 45 to 65 with Graves' hyperthyroidism that later progressed to Graves' ophthalmopathy. The sample comprised blood. In nucleotides, the CDR3 is TGTGCCAGCAGTGTCCGTACGGTGGGGGGAGGCTATGGCTACACCTTC. It translates to CASSVRTVGGGYGYTF.